This TCR beta chain was documented in a study of CD8+CD57+ T cells in acquired aplastic anemia. CDR1 is LNHDA, CDR2 SQIVND, per germline (reference sequence). The CDR3 is 13 residues long. The use of genomic DNA as template underpinned the TCR beta VDJ and CDR3 profiling. TCRdb itself ran the reads through MiXCR, one entry per CDR3 protein. The sample consists of hundreds of thousands of distinct CDR3 sequences, 60% to 80% of them appearing once. A remark on this clonotype: One end of the junction is discordant with germline, which a read error may explain.

The material sequenced was sorted CD4+, CD8+, or CD8+CD57+ T cells (not recorded which) from PBMCs. The sequence was obtained from a human donor in good health, serving as a control. The V gene is TRBV19, the J gene TRBJ1-1; D might be TRBD1 (6 bases). The DNA for the CDR3 is TGTGCCAGTAGCCCAGGGGCGGGCAAGACACCGTTCTTC. It yields the protein CASSPGAGKTPFF.